This TCR beta chain was observed in a study of lymphopenia after photon versus proton radiotherapy. General study points: Better survival with proton therapy was suggested as possible, not demonstrated. In patients who died, overall survival fell as post-nadir TCR diversity dropped more. Proton therapy kept repertoires fairly stable, unlike photons, which gained effector/memory cells.

Comment on this clone: What it binds is unknown.

Method: immunoSEQ multiplex PCR; TCRdb's copy keeps in-frame clones and lacks some. The table records some 64,000 clones, 87% of them present only once. Trimming pared 5 bases from V and 6 bases from J, leaving 23 bases between. The CDR3 runs 18 residues. Germline V CDR1 and CDR2: LGHNA, YSLEER. This specimen was peripheral blood, taken from a patient treated with proton-based radiotherapy. The chain combines TRBV4-3 with TRBJ1-6, with D unclear. This receptor was identified in a man older than 75 with esophageal cancer. The CDR3 DNA sequence: TGCGCCAGCAGCGAATCCCCTATCCTACAGAGGCCTAATTCACCCCTCCACTTT. This encodes CASSESPILQRPNSPLHF.